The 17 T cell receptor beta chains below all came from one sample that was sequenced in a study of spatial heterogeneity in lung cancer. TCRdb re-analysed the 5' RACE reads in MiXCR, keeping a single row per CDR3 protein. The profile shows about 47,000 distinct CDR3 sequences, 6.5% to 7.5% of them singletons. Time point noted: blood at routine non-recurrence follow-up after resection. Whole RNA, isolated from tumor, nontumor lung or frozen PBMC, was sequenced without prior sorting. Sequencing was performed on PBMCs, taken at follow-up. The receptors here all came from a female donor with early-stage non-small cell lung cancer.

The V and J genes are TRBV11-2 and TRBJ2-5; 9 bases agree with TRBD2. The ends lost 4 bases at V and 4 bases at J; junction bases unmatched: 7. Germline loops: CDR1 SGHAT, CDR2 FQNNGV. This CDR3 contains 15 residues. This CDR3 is CASSSPAGGSETQYF. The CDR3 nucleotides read TGTGCCAGCAGCTCTCCTGCGGGGGGGTCAGAGACCCAGTACTTC.

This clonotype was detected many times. CDR3 residues: CASSQAAGGSYEQYF. The DNA of the CDR3 is TGTGCCAGCAGCCAAGCAGCGGGGGGCTCCTACGAGCAGTACTTC. The genes are TRBV3-1 and TRBJ2-7, with TRBD2 identical over 9 bases. CDR1 and CDR2 (germline): LGHDT, YNNKEL (reference sequence). With 1 base clipped from V and 0 bases from J, the junction kept 1 base outside the gene matches. The length of the CDR3 is 15 residues.

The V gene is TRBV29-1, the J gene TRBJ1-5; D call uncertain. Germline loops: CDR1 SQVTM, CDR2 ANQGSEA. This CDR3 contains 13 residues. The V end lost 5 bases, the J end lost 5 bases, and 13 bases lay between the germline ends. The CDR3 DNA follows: TGCAGCGTTCGTCCGGACGGGGATCAGCCCCAGCATTTT. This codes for CSVRPDGDQPQHF.

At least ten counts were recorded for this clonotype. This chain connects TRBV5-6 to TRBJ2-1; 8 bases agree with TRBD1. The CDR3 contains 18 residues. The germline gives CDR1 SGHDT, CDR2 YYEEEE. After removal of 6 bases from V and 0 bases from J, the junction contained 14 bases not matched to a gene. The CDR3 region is CASTRQGKGFISYNEQFF. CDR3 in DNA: TGTGCCAGCACCCGACAGGGGAAGGGCTTTATCTCCTACAATGAGCAGTTCTTC.

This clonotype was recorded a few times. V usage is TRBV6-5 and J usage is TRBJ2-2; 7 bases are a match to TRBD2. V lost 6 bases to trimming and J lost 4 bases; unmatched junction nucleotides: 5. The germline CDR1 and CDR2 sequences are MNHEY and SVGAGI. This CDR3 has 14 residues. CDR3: CASRSSGFTGELFF. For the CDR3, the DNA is TGTGCCAGCAGGTCTAGCGGTTTCACCGGGGAGCTGTTTTTT.

The CDR3 DNA reads TGTGCCAGCAGTAGGGGGAAAGGAACGCAGCCCCAGCATTTT. It codes for CASSRGKGTQPQHF. The gene calls are TRBV6-1 and TRBJ1-5; D may be TRBD1 (6 bases). The CDR3 runs 14 residues. V was pared by 5 bases and J by 7 bases, with 15 bases between. Germline V gene sequence: CDR1 MNHNS, CDR2 SASEGT.

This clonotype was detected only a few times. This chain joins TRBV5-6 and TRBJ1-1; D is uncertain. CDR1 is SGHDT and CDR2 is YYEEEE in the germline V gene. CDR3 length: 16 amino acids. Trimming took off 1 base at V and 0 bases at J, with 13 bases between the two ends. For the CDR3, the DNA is TGTGCCAGCAGCTTGCCTAAATTTGAGATGAACACTGAAGCTTTCTTT. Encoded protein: CASSLPKFEMNTEAFF.

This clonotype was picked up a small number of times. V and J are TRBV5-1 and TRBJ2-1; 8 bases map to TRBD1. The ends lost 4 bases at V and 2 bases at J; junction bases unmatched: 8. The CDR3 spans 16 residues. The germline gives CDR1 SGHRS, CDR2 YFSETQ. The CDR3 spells CASSPPGTGPYNEQFF. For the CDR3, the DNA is TGCGCCAGCAGCCCACCCGGGACAGGTCCCTACAATGAGCAGTTCTTC.

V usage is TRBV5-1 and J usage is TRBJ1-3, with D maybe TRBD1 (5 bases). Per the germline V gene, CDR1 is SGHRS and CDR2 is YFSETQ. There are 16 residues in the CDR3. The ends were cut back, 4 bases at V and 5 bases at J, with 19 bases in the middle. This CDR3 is CASSPASPRGRNTIYF. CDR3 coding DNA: TGCGCCAGCAGCCCGGCTAGCCCCCGGGGGAGAAACACCATATATTTT.

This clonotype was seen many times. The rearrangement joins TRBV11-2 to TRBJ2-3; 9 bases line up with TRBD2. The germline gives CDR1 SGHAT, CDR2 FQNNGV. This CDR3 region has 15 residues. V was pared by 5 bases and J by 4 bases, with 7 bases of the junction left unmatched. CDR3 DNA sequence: TGTGCCAGCAGCCCCCGGGCGGGGGGGCCAGATACGCAGTATTTT. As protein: CASSPRAGGPDTQYF.

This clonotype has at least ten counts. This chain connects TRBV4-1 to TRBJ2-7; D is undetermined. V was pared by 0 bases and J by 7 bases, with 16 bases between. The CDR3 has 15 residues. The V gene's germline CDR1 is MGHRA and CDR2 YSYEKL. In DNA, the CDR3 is TGCGCCAGCAGCCAAGATCGGGCCGCATCTTGGGAGCAGTACTTC. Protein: CASSQDRAASWEQYF.

For the CDR3, the DNA is TGCGCCAGCAGCCAGGGACTAGCGGGGAGCTACCACGAGCAGTACTTC. This translates into CASSQGLAGSYHEQYF. The chain employs TRBV5-1 and TRBJ2-7; 13 nucleotides match TRBD2. CDR3 length equals 16 residues. The junction had 9 bases not matched to a gene; V was cut back by 4 bases and J by 5 bases. Germline V gene sequence: CDR1 SGHRS, CDR2 YFSETQ.

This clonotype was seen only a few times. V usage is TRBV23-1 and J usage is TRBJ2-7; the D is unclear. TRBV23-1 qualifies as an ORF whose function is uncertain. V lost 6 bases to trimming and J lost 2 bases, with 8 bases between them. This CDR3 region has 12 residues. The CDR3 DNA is TGCGCCAGCAGCAAAGGGCCCTACGAGCAGTACTTC. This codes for CASSKGPYEQYF.

The CDR3 protein is CASSLRGGGNYGYTF. CDR3 nucleotides: TGTGCCAGCAGTTTACGTGGTGGGGGAAACTATGGCTACACCTTC. The chain is built from TRBV28 and TRBJ1-2, with D tentatively TRBD1 (5 bases). CDR1 and CDR2 from the germline V gene are MDHEN and SYDVKM. Trimming took off 2 bases at V and 2 bases at J, with 12 bases between the two ends. CDR3 length: 15 residues.

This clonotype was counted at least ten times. Written as DNA, the CDR3 is TGTGCCAGCAGTTACTCAGGGGTGCTAGCCAAAAACATTCAGTACTTC. Protein sequence: CASSYSGVLAKNIQYF. The chain carries TRBV6-5 and TRBJ2-4; TRBD1 might be the D (5 bases). The CDR3 length is 16 residues. CDR1 is MNHEY and CDR2 is SVGAGI in the germline V gene. Trimming removed 0 bases from V and 0 bases from J, with 9 bases in between.

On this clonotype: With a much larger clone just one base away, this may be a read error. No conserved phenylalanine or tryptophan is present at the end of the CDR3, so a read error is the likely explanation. The CDR3 DNA follows: TGCAGTGCTAGGGAGGAGGCTGGAAACACCATATATTAT. Translating gives CSAREEAGNTIYY. This chain links TRBV20-1 with TRBJ1-3; D call uncertain. CDR1 and CDR2 from the germline V gene are DFQATT and SNEGSKA (reference sequence). V lost 3 bases, J lost 2 bases, and 8 bases lay in between. The CDR3 is 13 residues long.

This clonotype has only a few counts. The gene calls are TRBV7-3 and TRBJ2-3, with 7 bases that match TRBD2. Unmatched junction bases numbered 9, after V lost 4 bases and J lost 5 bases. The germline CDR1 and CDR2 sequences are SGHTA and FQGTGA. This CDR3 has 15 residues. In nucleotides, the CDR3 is TGTGCCAGCAGCTCCGCCGGACTAGTCGGAGATACGCAGTATTTT. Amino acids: CASSSAGLVGDTQYF.